This T cell receptor beta chain was found in a study of T-cell reconstitution after alpha-beta-depleted transplantation in children. CDR1 SGHRS and CDR2 YFSETQ come from the germline V gene. This CDR3 has 15 amino acids. V was trimmed by 4 bases and J by 0 bases, leaving 10 bases between them. Preparation of the TCRbeta library used unique molecular identifiers. Using its own MiXCR run on the PCR reads, TCRdb lists one record per CDR3 protein. Here the sample spans approximately 430,000 distinct CDR3 sequences, 15% to 20% being singletons. This chain uses TRBV5-1 with TRBJ2-2; D tentatively fits TRBD1 or TRBD2 (5 bases each). The TCR originated in a boy in the first two years of life who had a stem cell transplant for Wiskott-Aldrich syndrome, so the T cells may come from the graft donor. Sequencing was performed on PBMCs, mostly from graft donor cells, taken 360 days after TCRalphabeta/CD19-depleted stem cell transplant. The CDR3 DNA reads as TGCGCCAGCAGCATGGGACGGACGAACACCGGGGAGCTGTTTTTT. This encodes CASSMGRTNTGELFF.